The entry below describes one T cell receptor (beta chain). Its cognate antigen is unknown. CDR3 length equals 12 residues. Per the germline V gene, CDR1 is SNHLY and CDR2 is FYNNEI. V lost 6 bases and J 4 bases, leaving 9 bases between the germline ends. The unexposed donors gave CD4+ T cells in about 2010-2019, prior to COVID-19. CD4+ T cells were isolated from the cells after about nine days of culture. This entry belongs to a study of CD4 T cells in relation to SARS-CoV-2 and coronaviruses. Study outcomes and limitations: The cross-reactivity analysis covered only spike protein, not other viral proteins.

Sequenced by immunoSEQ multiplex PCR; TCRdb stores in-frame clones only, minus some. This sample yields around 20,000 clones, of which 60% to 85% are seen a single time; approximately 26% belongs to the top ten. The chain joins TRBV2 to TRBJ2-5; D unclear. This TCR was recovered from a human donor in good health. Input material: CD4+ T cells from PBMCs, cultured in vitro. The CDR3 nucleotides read TGTGCCAGCAGACTCTTTCGAGAGACCCAGTACTTC. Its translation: CASRLFRETQYF. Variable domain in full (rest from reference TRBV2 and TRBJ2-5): EPEVTQTPSHQVTQMGQEVILRCVPISNHLYFYWYRQILGQKVEFLVSFYNNEISEKSEIFDDQFSVERPDGSNFTLKIRSTKLEDSAMYFCASRLFRETQYFGPGTRLLVL.